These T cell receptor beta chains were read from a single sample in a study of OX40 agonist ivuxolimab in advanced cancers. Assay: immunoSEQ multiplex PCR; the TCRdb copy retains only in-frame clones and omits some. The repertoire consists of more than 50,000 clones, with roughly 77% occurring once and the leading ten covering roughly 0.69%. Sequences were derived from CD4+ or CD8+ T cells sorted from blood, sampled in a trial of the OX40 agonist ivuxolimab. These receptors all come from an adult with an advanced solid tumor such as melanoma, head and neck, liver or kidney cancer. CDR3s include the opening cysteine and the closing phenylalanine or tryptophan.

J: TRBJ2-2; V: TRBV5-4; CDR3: CASSRGLAETGELFF
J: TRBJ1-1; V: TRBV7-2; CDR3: CASSQSGGRRTEAFF
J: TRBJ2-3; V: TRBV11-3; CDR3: CASSLGGERTDTQYF
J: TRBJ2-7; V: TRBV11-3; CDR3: CASSLAGTSGEEQYF
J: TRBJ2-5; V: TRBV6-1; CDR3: CASGDSTGGETQYF
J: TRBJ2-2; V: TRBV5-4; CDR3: CASSLGPNTGELFF
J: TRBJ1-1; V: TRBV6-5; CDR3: CASSYRQGRNTEAFF
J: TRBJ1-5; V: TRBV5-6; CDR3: CASSSGVQPQHF
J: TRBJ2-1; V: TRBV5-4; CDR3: CASSRRTGNEQFF
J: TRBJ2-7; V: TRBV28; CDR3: CASRVPASSYEQYF
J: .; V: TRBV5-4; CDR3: CASSLDDGSEQYF
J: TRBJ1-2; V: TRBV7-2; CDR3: CASSLVGQGLYGYTF
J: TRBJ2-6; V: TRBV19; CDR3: CASSMRHGGRTLSGANVLTF
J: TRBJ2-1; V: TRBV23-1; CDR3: CASSLLDRGKDEQFF
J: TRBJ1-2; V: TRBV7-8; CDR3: CASSSRTGQGYTF
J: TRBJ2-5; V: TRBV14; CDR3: CASSAPSGPKYQETQYF
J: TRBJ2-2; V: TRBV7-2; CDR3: CASSTLAGAWELFF
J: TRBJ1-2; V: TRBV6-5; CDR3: CASSYTRGQANYGYTF
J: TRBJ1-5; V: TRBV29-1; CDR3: CSVGGSNQPQHF
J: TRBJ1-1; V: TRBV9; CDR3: CASSVGQGSKTEAFF
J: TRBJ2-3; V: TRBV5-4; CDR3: CASSADLSPGTDTQYF
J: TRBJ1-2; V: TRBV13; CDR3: CASTTLAGQVFATPLSNYGYTF
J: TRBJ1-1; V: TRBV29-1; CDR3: CSATEGGLTEAFF
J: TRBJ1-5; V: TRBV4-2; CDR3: CASSQAGGDRGNNQPQHF
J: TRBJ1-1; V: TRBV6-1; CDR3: CASSEMVSGFF
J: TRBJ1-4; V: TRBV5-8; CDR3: CASSLSTGGREKLFF
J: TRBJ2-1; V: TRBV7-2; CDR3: CASSHRSGANEQFF
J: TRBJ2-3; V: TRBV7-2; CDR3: CASSPSRGTDTQYF
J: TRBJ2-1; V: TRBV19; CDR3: CASSVLRGPQQGNEQFF
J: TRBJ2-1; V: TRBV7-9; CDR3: CASSLRGGPYNEQFF
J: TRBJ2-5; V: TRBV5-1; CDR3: CASSPLGTSGGAWGETQYF
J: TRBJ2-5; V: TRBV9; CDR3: CASSVDTGQGARETQYF
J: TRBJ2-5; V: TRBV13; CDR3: CASRSSGGQETQYF
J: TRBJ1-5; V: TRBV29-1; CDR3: CSVLDRGSNQPQHF
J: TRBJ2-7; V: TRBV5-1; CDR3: CASSLDSANYEQYF
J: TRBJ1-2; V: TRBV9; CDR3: CASSVEEGEDYGYTF
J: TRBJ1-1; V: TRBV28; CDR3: CASSDPGGYAEAFF
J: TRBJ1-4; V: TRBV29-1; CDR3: CSVNPTGATNEKLFF
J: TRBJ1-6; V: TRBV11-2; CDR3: CASSPLLDSPLHF
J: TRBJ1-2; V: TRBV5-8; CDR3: CASSYPGAGYTF
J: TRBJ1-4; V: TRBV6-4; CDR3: CASSELHGGGSTNEKLFF
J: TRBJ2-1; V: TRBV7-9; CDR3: CASSFGNLGEQFF
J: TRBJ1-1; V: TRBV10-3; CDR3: CAISEGWETEAFF
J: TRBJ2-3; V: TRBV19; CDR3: CASNPTGSVADTQYF
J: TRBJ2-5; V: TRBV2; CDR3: CASSEVGVGQETQYF
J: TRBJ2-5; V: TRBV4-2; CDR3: CASSQTAGGRETQYF
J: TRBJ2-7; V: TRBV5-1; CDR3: CASSSPTSYEQYF
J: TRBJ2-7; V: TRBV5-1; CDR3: CASSLPGQSPEQYF
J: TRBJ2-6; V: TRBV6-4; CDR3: CASSDRSGANVLTF
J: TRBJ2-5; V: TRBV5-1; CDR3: CASSSGRLLGETQYF
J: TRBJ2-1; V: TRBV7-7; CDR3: CASSPGQGLDDEQFF
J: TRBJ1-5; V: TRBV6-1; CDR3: CASSARENQPQHF
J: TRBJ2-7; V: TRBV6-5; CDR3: CASSPIPEVNEQYF
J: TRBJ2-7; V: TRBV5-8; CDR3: CASSLAAIAPYF
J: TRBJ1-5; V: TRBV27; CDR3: CASTSGANQPQHF